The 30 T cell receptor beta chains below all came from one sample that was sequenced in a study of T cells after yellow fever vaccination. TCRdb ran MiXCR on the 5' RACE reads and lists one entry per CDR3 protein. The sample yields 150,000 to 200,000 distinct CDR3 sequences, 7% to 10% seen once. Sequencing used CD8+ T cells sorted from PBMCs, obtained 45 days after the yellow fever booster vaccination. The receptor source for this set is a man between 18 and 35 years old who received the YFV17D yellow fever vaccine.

The CDR3 bases are TGTGCCAGCAGCCCCCCCCCAGTAGATACGCAGTATTTT. Protein product: CASSPPPVDTQYF. The V gene is TRBV7-8, the J gene TRBJ2-3; D gene uncertain. V was pared by 5 bases and J by 5 bases, with 11 bases between. CDR3 length: 13 residues. Germline CDR1 is SGHVS and CDR2 is FQNEAQ.

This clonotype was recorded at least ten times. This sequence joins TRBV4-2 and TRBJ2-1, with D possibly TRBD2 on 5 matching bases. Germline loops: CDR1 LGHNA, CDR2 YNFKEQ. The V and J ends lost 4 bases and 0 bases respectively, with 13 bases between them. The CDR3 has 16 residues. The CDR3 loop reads CASSRRTLSSYNEQFF. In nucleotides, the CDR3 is TGTGCCAGCAGCCGCCGGACTCTGAGCTCCTACAATGAGCAGTTCTTC.

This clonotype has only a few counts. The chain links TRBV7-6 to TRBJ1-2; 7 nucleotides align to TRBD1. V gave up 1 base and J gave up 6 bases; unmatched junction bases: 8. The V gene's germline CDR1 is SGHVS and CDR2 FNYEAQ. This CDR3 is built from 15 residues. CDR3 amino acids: CASSLEAGGNDGYTF. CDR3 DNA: TGTGCCAGCAGCTTAGAGGCAGGGGGGAACGATGGCTACACCTTC.

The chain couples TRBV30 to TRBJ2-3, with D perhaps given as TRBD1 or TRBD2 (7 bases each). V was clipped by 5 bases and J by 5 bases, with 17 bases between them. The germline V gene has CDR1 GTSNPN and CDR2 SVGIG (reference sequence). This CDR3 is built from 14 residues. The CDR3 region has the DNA TGTGCCTGGGCTGCAGGGGGGGGGGAAGATACGCAGTATTTT. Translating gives CAWAAGGGEDTQYF. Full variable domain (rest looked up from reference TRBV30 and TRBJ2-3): SQTIHQWPATLVQPVGSPLSLECTVEGTSNPNLYWYRQAAGRGLQLLFYSVGIGQISSEVPQNLSASRPQDRQFILSSKKLLLSDSGFYLCAWAAGGGEDTQYFGPGTRLTVL.

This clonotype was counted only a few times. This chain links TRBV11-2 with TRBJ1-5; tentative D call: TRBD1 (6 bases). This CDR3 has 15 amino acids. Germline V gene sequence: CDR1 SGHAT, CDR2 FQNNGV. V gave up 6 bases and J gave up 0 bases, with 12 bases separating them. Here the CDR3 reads CASSPDRYSNQPQHF. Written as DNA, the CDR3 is TGTGCCAGCAGTCCGGACAGATATAGCAATCAGCCCCAGCATTTT.

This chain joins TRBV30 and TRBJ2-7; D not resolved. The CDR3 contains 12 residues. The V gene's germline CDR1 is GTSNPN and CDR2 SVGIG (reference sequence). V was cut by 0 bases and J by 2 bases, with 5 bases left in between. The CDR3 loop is CAWSVPPYEQYF. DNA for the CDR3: TGTGCCTGGAGTGTGCCCCCCTACGAGCAGTACTTC.

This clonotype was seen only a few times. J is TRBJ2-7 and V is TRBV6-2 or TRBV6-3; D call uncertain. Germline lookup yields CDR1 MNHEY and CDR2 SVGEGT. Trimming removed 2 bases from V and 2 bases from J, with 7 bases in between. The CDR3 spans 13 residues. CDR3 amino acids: CASSYEAAYEQYV. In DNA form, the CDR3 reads TGTGCCAGCAGTTACGAGGCGGCCTACGAGCAGTACGTC.

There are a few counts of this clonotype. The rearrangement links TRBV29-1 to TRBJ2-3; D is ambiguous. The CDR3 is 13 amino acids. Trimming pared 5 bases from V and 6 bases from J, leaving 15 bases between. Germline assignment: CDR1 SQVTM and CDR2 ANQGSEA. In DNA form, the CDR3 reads TGCAGCGTTCCTGGCCCTTATTTGGATACGCAGTATTTT. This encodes CSVPGPYLDTQYF.

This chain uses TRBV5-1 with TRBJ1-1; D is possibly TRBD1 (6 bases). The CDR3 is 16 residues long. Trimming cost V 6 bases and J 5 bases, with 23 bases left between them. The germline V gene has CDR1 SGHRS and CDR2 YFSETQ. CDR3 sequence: CASTRIDGGPGTEAFF. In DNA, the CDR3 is TGCGCCAGCACTAGGATAGACGGGGGCCCTGGGACTGAAGCTTTCTTT.

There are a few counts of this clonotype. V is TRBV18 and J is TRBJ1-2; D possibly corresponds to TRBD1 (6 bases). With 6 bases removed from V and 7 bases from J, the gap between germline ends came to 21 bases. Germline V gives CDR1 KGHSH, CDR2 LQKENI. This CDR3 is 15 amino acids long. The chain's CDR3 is CASSYQASGGSGYTF. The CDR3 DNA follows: TGTGCCAGCTCGTACCAAGCTTCCGGGGGCTCTGGCTACACCTTC. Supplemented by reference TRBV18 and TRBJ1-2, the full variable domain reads NAGVMQNPRHLVRRRGQEARLRCSPMKGHSHVYWYRQLPEEGLKFMVYLQKENIIDESGMPKERFSAEFPKEGPSILRIQQVVRGDSAAYFCASSYQASGGSGYTFGSGTRLTVV.

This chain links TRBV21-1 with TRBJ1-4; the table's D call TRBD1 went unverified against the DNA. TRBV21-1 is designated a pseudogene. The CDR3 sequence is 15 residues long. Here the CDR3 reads CASSTTGTDYEKLFF. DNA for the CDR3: TGTGCCAGCAGCACCACCGGGACGGACTATGAAAAACTGTTTTTT.

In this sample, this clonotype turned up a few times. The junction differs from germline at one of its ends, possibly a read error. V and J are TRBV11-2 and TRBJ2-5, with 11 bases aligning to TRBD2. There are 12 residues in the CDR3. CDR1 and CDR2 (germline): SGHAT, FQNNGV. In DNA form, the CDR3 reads TGTGCCAGCAGCTCGCCTAGCGGGGGGTCGGACTTC. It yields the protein CASSSPSGGSDF.

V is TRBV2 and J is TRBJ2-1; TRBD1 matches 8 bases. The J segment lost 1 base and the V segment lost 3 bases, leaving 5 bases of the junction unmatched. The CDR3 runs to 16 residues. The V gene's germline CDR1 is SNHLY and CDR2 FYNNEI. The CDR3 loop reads CASSDPGGGSYNEQFF. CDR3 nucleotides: TGTGCCAGCAGTGATCCAGGGGGCGGTTCCTACAATGAGCAGTTCTTC.

The CDR3 DNA reads TGCGCCAGCAGCCAACCCACCGGCAAGAACACTGAAGCTTTCTTT. Its protein is CASSQPTGKNTEAFF. The chain recombines TRBV4-1 with TRBJ1-1; D gene unclear. In germline, CDR1 is MGHRA, CDR2 YSYEKL. The CDR3 totals 15 residues. V lost 2 bases and J 1 base, leaving 11 bases between the germline ends.

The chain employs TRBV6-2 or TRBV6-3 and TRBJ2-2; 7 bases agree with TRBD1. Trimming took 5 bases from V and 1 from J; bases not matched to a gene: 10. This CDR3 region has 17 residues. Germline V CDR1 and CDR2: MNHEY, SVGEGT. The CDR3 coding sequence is TGTGCCAGCAGTCCACAAGGGGGCTTCGGGAACACCGGGGAGCTGTTTTTT. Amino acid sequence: CASSPQGGFGNTGELFF.

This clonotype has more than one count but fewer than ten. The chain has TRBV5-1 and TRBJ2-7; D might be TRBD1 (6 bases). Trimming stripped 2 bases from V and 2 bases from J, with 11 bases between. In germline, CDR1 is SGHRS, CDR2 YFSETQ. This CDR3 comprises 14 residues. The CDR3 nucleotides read TGCGCCAGCAGCTTTCAGGGGCTAACCTACGAGCAGTACTTC. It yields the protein CASSFQGLTYEQYF.

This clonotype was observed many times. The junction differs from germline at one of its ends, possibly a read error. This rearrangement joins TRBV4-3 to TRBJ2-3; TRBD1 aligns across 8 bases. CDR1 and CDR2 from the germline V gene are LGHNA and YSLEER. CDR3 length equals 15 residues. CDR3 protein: CASSPWTGSTDTQYF. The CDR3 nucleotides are TGTGCCAGCAGTCCTTGGACAGGGTCGACAGATACGCAGTATTTT.

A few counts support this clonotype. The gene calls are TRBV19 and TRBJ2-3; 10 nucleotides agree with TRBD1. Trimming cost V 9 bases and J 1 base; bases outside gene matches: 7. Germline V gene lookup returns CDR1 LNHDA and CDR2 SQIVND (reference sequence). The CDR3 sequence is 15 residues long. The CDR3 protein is CASDRGPDGTDTQYF. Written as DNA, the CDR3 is TGTGCCAGCGACAGGGGGCCGGATGGCACAGATACGCAGTATTTT.

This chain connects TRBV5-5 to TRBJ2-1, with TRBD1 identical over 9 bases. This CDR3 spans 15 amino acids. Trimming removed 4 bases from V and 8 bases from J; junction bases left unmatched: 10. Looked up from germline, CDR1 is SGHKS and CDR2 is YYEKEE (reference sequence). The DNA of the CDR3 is TGTGCCAGCAGCCAGGGACAGGGTTATAAGGATGAGCAGTTCTTC. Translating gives CASSQGQGYKDEQFF.

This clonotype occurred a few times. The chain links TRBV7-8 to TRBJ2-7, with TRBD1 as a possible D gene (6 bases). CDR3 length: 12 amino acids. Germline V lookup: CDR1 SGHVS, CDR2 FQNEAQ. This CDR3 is CASSLQGYAQYV. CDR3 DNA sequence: TGTGCCAGCAGCTTACAGGGGTACGCGCAGTACGTC.

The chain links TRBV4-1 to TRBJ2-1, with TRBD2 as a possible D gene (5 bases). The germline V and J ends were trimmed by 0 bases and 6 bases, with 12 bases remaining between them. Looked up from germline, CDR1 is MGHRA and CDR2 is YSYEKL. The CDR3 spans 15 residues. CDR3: CASSQDWIARNEQFF. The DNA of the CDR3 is TGCGCCAGCAGCCAAGATTGGATAGCGCGCAATGAGCAGTTCTTC.

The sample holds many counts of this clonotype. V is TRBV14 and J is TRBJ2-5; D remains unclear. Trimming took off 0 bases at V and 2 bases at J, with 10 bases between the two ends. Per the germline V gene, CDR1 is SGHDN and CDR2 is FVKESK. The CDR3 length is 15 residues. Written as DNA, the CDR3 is TGTGCCAGCAGCCAAGATCGGAGCATGCAAGAGACCCAGTACTTC. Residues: CASSQDRSMQETQYF. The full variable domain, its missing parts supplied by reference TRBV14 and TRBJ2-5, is EAGVTQFPSHSVIEKGQTVTLRCDPISGHDNLYWYRRVMGKEIKFLLHFVKESKQDESGMPNNRFLAERTGGTYSTLKVQPAELEDSGVYFCASSQDRSMQETQYFGPGTRLLVL.

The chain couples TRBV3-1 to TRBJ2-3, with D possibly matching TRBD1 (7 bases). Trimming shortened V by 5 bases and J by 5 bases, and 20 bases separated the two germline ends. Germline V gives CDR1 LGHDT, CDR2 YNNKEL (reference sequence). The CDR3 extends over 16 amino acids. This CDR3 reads CASSYAGGGLEDTQYF. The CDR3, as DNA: TGTGCCAGCAGCTACGCTGGAGGGGGCTTGGAAGATACGCAGTATTTT.

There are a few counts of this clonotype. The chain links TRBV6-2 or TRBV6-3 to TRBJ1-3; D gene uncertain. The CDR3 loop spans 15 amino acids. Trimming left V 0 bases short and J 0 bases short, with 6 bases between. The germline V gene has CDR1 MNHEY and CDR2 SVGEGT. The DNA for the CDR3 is TGTGCCAGCAGTTACTCACGGGACTCTGGAAACACCATATATTTT. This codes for CASSYSRDSGNTIYF.

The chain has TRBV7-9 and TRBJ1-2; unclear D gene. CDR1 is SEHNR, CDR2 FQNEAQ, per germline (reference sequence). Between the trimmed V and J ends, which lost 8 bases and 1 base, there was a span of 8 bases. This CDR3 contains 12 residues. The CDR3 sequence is CASLEINYGYTF. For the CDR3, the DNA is TGTGCCAGCCTTGAAATTAACTATGGCTACACCTTC. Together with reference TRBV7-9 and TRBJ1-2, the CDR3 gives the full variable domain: DTGVSQNPRHKITKRGQNVTFRCDPISEHNRLYWYRQTLGQGPEFLTYFQNEAQLEKSRLLSDRFSAERPKGSFSTLEIQRTEQGDSAMYLCASLEINYGYTFGSGTRLTVV.

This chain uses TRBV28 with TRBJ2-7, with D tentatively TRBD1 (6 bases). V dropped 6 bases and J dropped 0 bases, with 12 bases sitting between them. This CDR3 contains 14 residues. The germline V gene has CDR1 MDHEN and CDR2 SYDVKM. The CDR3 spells CASSITGSSYEQYF. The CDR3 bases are TGTGCCAGCAGCATAACAGGGAGCTCCTACGAGCAGTACTTC.

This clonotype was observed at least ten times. CDR3 in DNA: TGTGCCAGCAGTTTAGCAGGGTCCTCCGTTGATGAGCAGTTCTTC. Protein product: CASSLAGSSVDEQFF. The chain recombines TRBV27 with TRBJ2-1; a possible D gene is TRBD1 (5 bases). This CDR3 has 15 residues. The V end was cut by 2 bases, the J end by 8 bases, with 16 bases between. Germline values: CDR1 MNHEY, CDR2 SMNVEV (reference sequence).

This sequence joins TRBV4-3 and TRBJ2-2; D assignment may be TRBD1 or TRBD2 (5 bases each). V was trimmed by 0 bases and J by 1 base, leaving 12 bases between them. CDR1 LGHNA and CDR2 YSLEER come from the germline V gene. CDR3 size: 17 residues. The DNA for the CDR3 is TGCGCCAGCAGCCAAGAATGGGACCCCCTGAACACCGGGGAGCTGTTTTTT. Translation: CASSQEWDPLNTGELFF.

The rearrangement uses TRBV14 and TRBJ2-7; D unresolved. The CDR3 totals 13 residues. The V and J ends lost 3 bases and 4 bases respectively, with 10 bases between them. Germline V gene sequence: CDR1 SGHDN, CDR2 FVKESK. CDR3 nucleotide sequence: TGTGCCAGCAGCCATAGGTTTAAGTACGAGCAGTACTTC. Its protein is CASSHRFKYEQYF.

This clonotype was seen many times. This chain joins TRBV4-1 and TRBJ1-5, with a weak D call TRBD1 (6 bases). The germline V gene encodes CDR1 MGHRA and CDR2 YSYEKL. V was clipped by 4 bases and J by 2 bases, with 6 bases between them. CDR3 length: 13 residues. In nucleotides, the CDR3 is TGCGCCAGCAGCCCAGGGGGCAATCAGCCCCAGCATTTT. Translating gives CASSPGGNQPQHF.